This TCR beta chain stems from a study of regulatory T cells in long-lasting Graves disease. Ten or more counts support this clonotype. Documented time point: newly diagnosed GD, antithyroid drugs for less than 3 months. PBMCs provided the RNA from which the TCR library was made. With 6 bases clipped from V and 8 bases from J, the junction kept 11 bases outside the gene matches. CDR1 is SNHLY and CDR2 is FYNNEI in the germline V gene. This CDR3 region has 15 residues. Arm-PCR of CDR3 regions with iRepertoire HTBI primers generated TCR beta libraries. TCRdb ran MiXCR on the multiplex PCR reads and lists one entry per CDR3 protein. Of roughly 510,000 distinct CDR3 sequences listed, about 16% were seen once; the top ten hold about 11%. These same records also appear under a second study, on T cells in Graves' hyperthyroidism and ophthalmopathy. That paper adds: The model anticipated ophthalmopathy a median about 7 months pre-onset.

The J gene is TRBJ1-3, the V gene TRBV2; 9 nucleotides line up with TRBD1. The sample was peripheral blood mononuclear cells (PBMCs), taken at new diagnosis, from a patient treated with antithyroid drugs. The TCR comes from a man aged 18 to 30 with Graves disease. The CDR3 sequence: CASRDEDRGEDTIYF. The CDR3 bases are TGTGCCAGCAGGGACGAGGACAGGGGAGAGGACACCATATATTTT.